The sequence of this T cell receptor (beta chain) was determined in a study of type 1 and type 2 diabetes patients. Whole-study results and caveats: Highly-expanded CD4+ clones were few in type 2 diabetes, median one, approximately 4% of reads.

Each diabetic donor fulfilled classification criteria for either type 1 or type 2. The CDR3 has 14 residues. The germline gives CDR1 SGHVS, CDR2 FNYEAQ. Trimming pared 5 bases from V and 0 bases from J, leaving 11 bases between. This clonotype was seen a handful of times. The antigen remains unidentified. Genomic DNA was the PCR template. Multiplex PCR with 30 forward and 13 reverse primers amplified the TCR beta CDR3. TCRdb itself ran the multiplex PCR reads through MiXCR, one entry per CDR3 protein. The sample includes 250,000 or so distinct CDR3 sequences, more than 40% of them seen just once. Sequences were obtained from peripheral blood mononuclear cells (PBMCs). The chain has TRBV7-6 and TRBJ2-7; TRBD2 is a possible D gene (5 bases). This TCR came from a man aged 18 to 35 with type 2 diabetes. The CDR3 DNA reads as TGTGCCAGCAGCGCCCGTCGGGACTCCTACGAGCAGTACTTC. Translation gives CASSARRDSYEQYF.